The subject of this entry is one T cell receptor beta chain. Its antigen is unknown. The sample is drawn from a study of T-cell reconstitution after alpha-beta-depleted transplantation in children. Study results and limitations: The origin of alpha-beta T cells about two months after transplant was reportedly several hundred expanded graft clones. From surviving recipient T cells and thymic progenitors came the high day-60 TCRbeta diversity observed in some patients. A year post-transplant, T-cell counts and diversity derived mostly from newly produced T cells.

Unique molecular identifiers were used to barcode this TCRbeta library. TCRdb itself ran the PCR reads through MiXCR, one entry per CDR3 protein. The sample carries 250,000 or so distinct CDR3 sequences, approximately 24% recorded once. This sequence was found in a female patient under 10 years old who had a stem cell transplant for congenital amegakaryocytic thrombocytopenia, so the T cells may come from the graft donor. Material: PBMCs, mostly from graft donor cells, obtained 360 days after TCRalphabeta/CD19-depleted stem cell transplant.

CDR3 in amino acids: CASSYSGKDNYGYTF. CDR3 coding DNA: TGTGCCAGCAGTTACTCGGGGAAGGACAACTATGGCTACACCTTC. The chain employs TRBV6-5 and TRBJ1-2; D unresolved. Germline V lookup: CDR1 MNHEY, CDR2 SVGAGI. V was clipped by 0 bases and J by 2 bases, with 10 bases between them. This CDR3 is built from 15 residues.